The clone carrying this T cell receptor (beta chain) has more than one count but fewer than ten. The target antigen is unknown. This clone may be a read error of a much larger clone one base away. The CDR3 is made up of 14 amino acids. Germline CDR1 and CDR2: DFQATT and SNEGSKA (reference sequence). This specimen comes from a study of blood T cells in healthy people across ages. Together with a sample-barcoded 5' primer, a J-beta primer mix was included in a second PCR lasting about 6 to 12 cycles. TCRdb re-called the 5' RACE reads with MiXCR, one entry per CDR3 protein. Altogether hundreds of thousands of distinct CDR3 sequences are present, about 27% being singletons, with the ten largest covering approximately 3.6%. Study results and caveats: The study found TCR beta diversity correlated strongly with naive T cell percentage.

The sample also formed part of further work on T cells of mothers and their children. From that report: Once extracted, all RNA went into cDNA synthesis at around 1.4 ug per 15 ul. In each mother, TCR beta CDR3 reads exceeded 10 million; in each child, they numbered some 3 million. The study found thymic selection shapes TCR recombination output similarly in related and unrelated pairs.

Sequencing used blood. The sequence derives from a boy between 2 and 10 years old in good health. The rearrangement uses TRBV20-1 and TRBJ1-1; the D gene is possibly TRBD1 (5 bases). The CDR3 region is CGARGAVPNTEAFF. The CDR3 DNA sequence: TGCGGTGCTAGAGGGGCAGTACCGAACACTGAAGCTTTCTTT.